These 5 T cell receptor beta chains were all obtained from the same sample, sequenced in a study of blood T cell repertoires in COVID-19. Produced via immunoSEQ multiplex PCR; TCRdb's table is partial and in-frame only. The table includes approximately 100,000 clones, roughly nine tenths detected once. The sequenced sample consisted of peripheral blood. All receptors derive from a man aged 55-75 years with acute or convalescent COVID-19.

The chain links TRBV5-1 to TRBJ1-3; 8 bases are shared with TRBD1. V was pared by 0 bases and J by 3 bases, with 5 bases of the junction left unmatched. CDR3 size: 16 residues. Per the germline V gene, CDR1 is SGHRS and CDR2 is YFSETQ. The CDR3, as DNA: TGCGCCAGCAGCTTGGAAGGACAGGGCTTTGGAAACACCATATATTTT. This gives the protein CASSLEGQGFGNTIYF.

This clone was picked up one time. The J gene is TRBJ2-2, the V gene TRBV19, with a tentative D call TRBD1 (6 bases). The CDR3 extends over 15 amino acids. V was cut by 6 bases and J by 7 bases, with 18 bases left in between. Germline V gives CDR1 LNHDA, CDR2 SQIVND (reference sequence). CDR3 coding DNA: TGTGCCAGTAGCGGGGTACAGGGTCTCGGCGGGGAGCTGTTTTTT. It yields the protein CASSGVQGLGGELFF.

The V call is TRBV19, the J call TRBJ1-1; D might be TRBD1 (5 bases). V gave up 5 bases and J gave up 0 bases, with 10 bases separating them. Germline CDR1 reads LNHDA; CDR2 reads SQIVND (reference sequence). CDR3 length equals 14 residues. The CDR3 loop is CASSAGTVNTEAFF. The CDR3 DNA sequence: TGTGCCAGTAGTGCTGGGACTGTGAACACTGAAGCTTTCTTT.

The J gene is TRBJ1-5, the V gene TRBV27; D remains unclear. The V end was cut by 2 bases, the J end by 2 bases, with 16 bases between. This CDR3 is built from 17 residues. Germline CDR1 and CDR2: MNHEY and SMNVEV (reference sequence). CDR3 coding DNA: TGTGCCAGCAGTTTAGGTATCGCGGTGGGTGGCAATCAGCCCCAGCATTTT. It specifies CASSLGIAVGGNQPQHF.

This clone was observed a single time. V and J are TRBV27 and TRBJ2-3; a weak D match, TRBD2 (5 bases). The CDR3 extends over 14 amino acids. With 5 bases removed from V and 0 bases from J, the gap between germline ends came to 9 bases. CDR1 MNHEY and CDR2 SMNVEV come from the germline V gene (reference sequence). The CDR3 sequence is CASSPWTSTDTQYF. The CDR3 DNA is TGTGCCAGCAGTCCCTGGACTAGCACAGATACGCAGTATTTT.